This TCR beta chain came from a study of CD8 T cells in ankylosing spondylitis (dated by TCRdb to about 2017). With regard to the full study: To find TCR variants linked to disease, the study profiled T cell receptor beta repertoires in ankylosing spondylitis patients and healthy donors. Peripheral blood samples were taken, and synovial fluid was additionally collected from ankylosing spondylitis patients. The whole study cohort included some 100 healthy donors and 25 ankylosing spondylitis patients. General conclusions and limits of the study: Some motif variants were previously reported in synovial fluid and blood of reactive arthritis patients, suggesting common disease-initiation mechanisms. According to the report, matched synovial fluid samples from ankylosing spondylitis patients were significantly enriched for the disease-linked clones. Blood from ankylosing spondylitis patients appeared to be characterized by a TCR beta motif made up of several highly homologous amino acid variants. The disease-linked clones had a CD8+ phenotype and were found at relatively low frequencies in peripheral blood.

This clonotype was seen at least ten times. This receptor's antigen is unknown. One base away there is no much larger clone; base qualities are not given. The sequencer was an Illumina HiSeq 2500. Quantitative 5'-RACE with molecular barcodes was the method used to prepare the TCR beta libraries. Per the authors' processing: A new computational method based on a probabilistic model of VDJ rearrangement was used to identify disease-linked TCR variants. TCRdb reprocessing: public reads trimmed at Q25 with fastp, clones called with MiXCR, in-frame beta chains kept. Rows are combined by CDR3 protein, so each entry shows the most common genes and DNA. These V and J calls are TCRdb output, not the study's own analysis. The sample profile shows approximately 250,000 distinct CDR3 sequences; under 8.5% of them were found once. The ten largest clones capture more than 4.5% of the sample. Taken from cysteine to phenylalanine, the CDR3 has 14 residues. CDR3 DNA is the only sequence kept; it has 42 bases, read in frame from the first base. Ends trimmed: V by 3 bases, J by 6 bases; bases unmatched to a gene: 7. Per the germline V gene (reference sequence), LGHDT is the CDR1 and YNNKEL is the CDR2.

Sequenced input: blood, either unsorted or a sorted T cell fraction (not recorded which). The V and J genes are TRBV3-1 and TRBJ2-7, and TRBD2 matches 8 of the central bases. The sequence was obtained from a female donor with ankylosing spondylitis or in good health (not recorded which). CDR3 region: CASSHRIAGSEQYF. The nucleotide sequence is given as TGTGCCAGCAGCCACCGTATAGCGGGAAGCGAGCAGTACTTC.